This TCR beta chain stems from a study of T cells after yellow fever vaccination. Study-level results: Post-booster repertoires contained most primary-vaccination clones again (around 97% CD4, about 90% CD8). One caveat is that FACS-sorted repertoires could contain abundant clonotypes contaminating from the bulk population.

TCRdb re-analysed the 5' RACE reads in MiXCR, keeping a single row per CDR3 protein. The sample gives 95,000 to 150,000 distinct CDR3 sequences, around 7.7% of which show up once; around 2.5% is in the top ten. Trimming cost V 0 bases and J 1 base, with 13 bases left between them. The CDR3 is 16 amino acids. CDR1 is SGHRS, CDR2 YFSETQ, per germline. Many counts were recorded for this clonotype. The antigen is unknown. The chain links TRBV5-1 to TRBJ2-5, with D perhaps TRBD2 (7 bases). This clonotype originated in a man between 18 and 35 years old who received the YFV17D yellow fever vaccine. The sequencing here drew on CD4+ T cells sorted from PBMCs, taken 10 days after the first yellow fever vaccination. The CDR3 reads CASSLAEGGIQETQYF. The CDR3 DNA is TGCGCCAGCAGCTTGGCCGAGGGGGGGATCCAAGAGACCCAGTACTTC.